The sequence of this T cell receptor beta chain was determined in a study of T cell responses to AZD1222 COVID-19 vaccine. Study-level results: Repertoire sampling happened only post peak T cell response. Donors were chiefly white British, with a greater number of females, and clonal diversity was perhaps underestimated. Across spike, vaccine-associated CD4 TCRs were found, dominant at 160-218 and 743-854.

Libraries were prepared by immunoSEQ multiplex PCR; TCRdb keeps only in-frame clonotypes and omits some of them. The repertoire holds 100,000 to 150,000 clones, with around nine tenths as singletons. In its sample, this clone was seen once. What it binds is not known. From germline, CDR1 is LGHDT and CDR2 YNNKEL (reference sequence). The CDR3 runs 15 residues. V was clipped by 4 bases and J by 7 bases; unmatched bases: 6. The chain uses TRBV3-1 (or the pseudogene TRBV3-2) and TRBJ2-2; 10 bases are shared with TRBD1. The origin of this receptor is an adult in good health. Sequencing used peripheral blood, obtained on day 0 of AZD1222 vaccination. DNA of the CDR3: TGTGCCAGCAGCCGTCGACAGGGGGCGAACGGGGAGCTGTTTTTT. This encodes CASSRRQGANGELFF.